This TCR beta chain was captured in a study of T cells expressing NK-cell markers. Looking at the study overall: Just one sequenced donor of eight was HCMV-seronegative, while seven were seropositive. Study observations and caveats: Whether the expanded NKG2C+ T cell clones recognized HCMV remained unclear.

TCRdb derives one entry per CDR3 protein from the 5' RACE reads, leaving out DNA. The sample table includes about 410,000 distinct CDR3 sequences. A remark on this clonotype: Its antigen is currently unknown.

Germline lookup yields CDR1 SGHDT and CDR2 YYEEEE. The CDR3 loop spans 16 amino acids. The chain uses TRBV5-6 and TRBJ2-1; TCRdb proposes TRBD1, but this gene call is untestable without DNA. What was sequenced was blood T cells: a sorted CD56 or NKG2C T cell subset, CD4+ or CD8+ T cells, or bulk PBMC T cells (not recorded which). The sequence came from a woman aged 50 to 65 in good health. This chain's CDR3 is CASSFGGPRSYNEQFF. The full variable domain, in which reference TRBV5-6 and TRBJ2-1 provide the parts outside the CDR3, is DAGVTQSPTHLIKTRGQQVTLRCSPKSGHDTVSWYQQALGQGPQFIFQYYEEEERQRGNFPDRFSGHQFPNYSSELNVNALLLGDSALYLCASSFGGPRSYNEQFFGPGTRLTVL.